The 19 T cell receptor beta chains presented below share a single source sample, sequenced in a study of CD8 T cells in Susac syndrome. Random hexamers were used to reverse transcribe an amount of roughly 0.5 to 1 ug RNA. One entry per CDR3 protein, called by TCRdb with MiXCR from the immunoSEQ multiplex PCR reads. The sample has about 210,000 distinct CDR3 sequences, 95% seen once. The sample comprised CD4+ T cells from PBMCs. These receptors came from a human donor with multiple sclerosis.

The gene calls are TRBV7-9 and TRBJ2-1, with 8 bases aligning to TRBD1. This CDR3 spans 15 amino acids. V shed 7 bases, J shed 3 bases, and the junction held 8 bases outside the gene matches. From germline, CDR1 is SEHNR and CDR2 FQNEAQ (reference sequence). CDR3 sequence reads: CASNLWTGLYNEQFF. The CDR3 nucleotides read TGTGCCAGCAACCTTTGGACAGGGCTCTACAATGAGCAGTTCTTC.

V and J are TRBV10-3 and TRBJ1-5; D is unclear. Trimming stripped 4 bases from V and 3 bases from J, with 7 bases between. The CDR3 runs 13 residues. CDR1 is ENHRY, CDR2 SYGVKD, per germline. CDR3 DNA: TGTGCCATCAGTGCAGAGGACAATCAGCCCCAGCATTTT. Its translation: CAISAEDNQPQHF.

This chain connects TRBV27 to TRBJ1-1; TRBD1 matches at 8 bases. Germline CDR1 and CDR2: MNHEY and SMNVEV (reference sequence). This CDR3 region has 16 residues. V was pared by 5 bases and J by 2 bases, with 10 bases of the junction left unmatched. The CDR3 sequence is CASSPGQAPINTEAFF. The CDR3 DNA follows: TGTGCCAGCAGTCCGGGACAGGCGCCAATTAACACTGAAGCTTTCTTT.

Only one count was recorded for this clonotype. V usage is TRBV30 and J usage is TRBJ2-1, with TRBD2 matching 7 bases. This CDR3 region has 15 residues. V was pared by 4 bases and J by 4 bases, with 10 bases of the junction left unmatched. Per the germline V gene, CDR1 is GTSNPN and CDR2 is SVGIG (reference sequence). CDR3 region: CAWTGRAGKYNEQFF. The CDR3 DNA is TGTGCCTGGACTGGGAGGGCAGGGAAATACAATGAGCAGTTCTTC.

V gene TRBV4-1 combines with J gene TRBJ1-5; TRBD1 is a possible D gene (5 bases). Germline values: CDR1 MGHRA, CDR2 YSYEKL. The CDR3 spans 17 residues. Trimming left V 4 bases short and J 2 bases short, with 18 bases between. The CDR3 is CASSRDPGERGNQPQHF. The CDR3 nucleotides are TGCGCCAGCAGCCGAGACCCGGGGGAAAGGGGCAATCAGCCCCAGCATTTT.

J is TRBJ1-1 and V is TRBV29-1, with TRBD1 as a possible D gene (5 bases). Germline values: CDR1 SQVTM, CDR2 ANQGSEA. The length of the CDR3 is 13 residues. V shed 3 bases and J shed 5 bases, with 13 bases lying between them. CDR3 loop: CSVESQRGTEAFF. The CDR3 DNA reads as TGCAGCGTTGAGTCCCAGAGGGGTACTGAAGCTTTCTTT. Combining the CDR3 with reference TRBV29-1 and TRBJ1-1 gives the whole variable domain SAVISQKPSRDICQRGTSLTIQCQVDSQVTMMFWYRQQPGQSLTLIATANQGSEATYESGFVIDKFPISRPNLTFSTLTVSNMSPEDSSIYLCSVESQRGTEAFFGQGTRLTVV.

A single count supports this clonotype. This rearrangement joins TRBV5-1 to TRBJ2-1, with D perhaps matching TRBD1 or TRBD2 (6 bases each). V lost 5 bases to trimming and J lost 2 bases, with 20 bases between them. Germline lookup yields CDR1 SGHRS and CDR2 YFSETQ. The CDR3 has 17 residues. In DNA form, the CDR3 reads TGCGCCAGCAGGCGTTGGGGGCGGCGGGATACCTACAATGAGCAGTTCTTC. Residues: CASRRWGRRDTYNEQFF.

The chain links TRBV29-1 to TRBJ2-1; D tentatively fits TRBD1 or TRBD2 (6 bases each). This CDR3 spans 14 amino acids. The germline V gene has CDR1 SQVTM and CDR2 ANQGSEA. The ends were cut back, 4 bases at V and 10 bases at J, with 20 bases in the middle. The CDR3 DNA reads as TGCAGCGTTGGACGGGGAGGAGGGGGGCTGGAGCAGTTCTTC. Translation: CSVGRGGGGLEQFF.

This clonotype occurred once. The gene calls are TRBV12-3 or TRBV12-4 and TRBJ1-2; perhaps TRBD1 as D (6 bases). V was clipped by 1 base and J by 3 bases, with 12 bases between them. The length of the CDR3 is 15 residues. The CDR3 DNA reads as TGTGCCAGCAGTTTAGGGAGACAGGCACACTATGGCTACACCTTC. Translating gives CASSLGRQAHYGYTF.

The chain recombines TRBV7-9 with TRBJ2-1; D gene uncertain. V lost 5 bases and J 8 bases, leaving 7 bases between the germline ends. This CDR3 has 11 amino acids. Germline V lookup: CDR1 SEHNR, CDR2 FQNEAQ (reference sequence). The CDR3 is CASSPHHEQFF. The CDR3, as DNA: TGTGCCAGCAGCCCTCACCATGAGCAGTTCTTC.

The CDR3 loop is CASSWDGGTQYF. The CDR3 nucleotides are TGTGCCAGCAGTTGGGACGGGGGGACCCAGTACTTC. J is TRBJ2-5 and V is TRBV12-3 or TRBV12-4; possible D gene TRBD2, 6 bases. V was pared by 4 bases and J by 7 bases, with 10 bases between. CDR3 length: 12 residues.

J is TRBJ1-2 and V is TRBV20-1; D gene uncertain. CDR1 DFQATT and CDR2 SNEGSKA come from the germline V gene (reference sequence). The CDR3 has 14 residues. Between the trimmed V and J ends, which lost 4 bases and 0 bases, there was a span of 12 bases. The CDR3 region has the DNA TGCAGTGCTACGACCACCCTCTCTAACTATGGCTACACCTTC. Encoded protein: CSATTTLSNYGYTF.

The chain links TRBV3-1 to TRBJ2-6; D gene ambiguous. The germline V and J ends were trimmed by 1 base and 0 bases, with 10 bases remaining between them. Germline values: CDR1 LGHDT, CDR2 YNNKEL (reference sequence). This CDR3 contains 17 residues. CDR3 DNA sequence: TGTGCCAGCAGCCAAGGGCAGGTGGGCTCTGGGGCCAACGTCCTGACTTTC. It encodes CASSQGQVGSGANVLTF.

The chain carries TRBV6-1 and TRBJ2-3; D is unresolved. This CDR3 contains 13 residues. The V gene's germline CDR1 is MNHNS and CDR2 SASEGT. Trimming left V 2 bases short and J 4 bases short, with 7 bases between. CDR3: CASSEPRPDTQYF. CDR3 nucleotides: TGTGCCAGCAGTGAACCCCGCCCAGATACGCAGTATTTT.

This clonotype was observed a single time. The chain has TRBV28 and TRBJ2-4; D is perhaps TRBD1 (7 bases). The CDR3 contains 15 residues. V lost 4 bases and J 7 bases, leaving 17 bases between the germline ends. CDR1 and CDR2 from the germline V gene are MDHEN and SYDVKM. CDR3 region: CASSSPKGAGNIQYF. CDR3 in DNA: TGTGCCAGCAGTTCGCCTAAGGGGGCGGGGAACATTCAGTACTTC.

The V and J genes are TRBV25-1 and TRBJ1-1; tentative D call: TRBD1 (5 bases). Deletions cut 7 bases from V and 0 bases from J, with 12 bases between. The germline V gene encodes CDR1 MGHDK and CDR2 SYGVNS. This CDR3 is built from 14 residues. CDR3 in amino acids: CASTKGRMNTEAFF. The CDR3 DNA reads TGTGCCAGCACGAAGGGACGGATGAACACTGAAGCTTTCTTT.

The V call is TRBV20-1, the J call TRBJ2-4; TRBD1 is a possible D gene (5 bases). The CDR3 loop spans 13 amino acids. V shed 6 bases and J shed 0 bases, with 9 bases lying between them. The V gene's germline CDR1 is DFQATT and CDR2 SNEGSKA (reference sequence). The CDR3 here is CSAPQVAKNIQYF. The CDR3 DNA reads TGCAGTGCCCCACAGGTAGCCAAAAACATTCAGTACTTC.

The CDR3 loop reads CSAARQGLPNQPQHF. The CDR3 DNA follows: TGCAGTGCTGCCAGACAGGGGCTCCCCAATCAGCCCCAGCATTTT. V usage is TRBV20-1 and J usage is TRBJ1-5; 8 positions agree with TRBD1. The CDR3 length is 15 residues. The V gene's germline CDR1 is DFQATT and CDR2 SNEGSKA (reference sequence). V was pared by 5 bases and J by 3 bases, with 9 bases of the junction left unmatched.

The chain links TRBV2 to TRBJ1-5; no reliable D call. Trimming removed 1 base from V and 0 bases from J, with 7 bases in between. Germline V CDR1 and CDR2: SNHLY, FYNNEI. There are 15 residues in the CDR3. The CDR3 DNA reads as TGTGCCAGCAGTGAAGGGCAAATTAGCAATCAGCCCCAGCATTTT. Its protein product is CASSEGQISNQPQHF. Variable domain in full (rest from reference TRBV2 and TRBJ1-5): EPEVTQTPSHQVTQMGQEVILRCVPISNHLYFYWYRQILGQKVEFLVSFYNNEISEKSEIFDDQFSVERPDGSNFTLKIRSTKLEDSAMYFCASSEGQISNQPQHFGDGTRLSIL.